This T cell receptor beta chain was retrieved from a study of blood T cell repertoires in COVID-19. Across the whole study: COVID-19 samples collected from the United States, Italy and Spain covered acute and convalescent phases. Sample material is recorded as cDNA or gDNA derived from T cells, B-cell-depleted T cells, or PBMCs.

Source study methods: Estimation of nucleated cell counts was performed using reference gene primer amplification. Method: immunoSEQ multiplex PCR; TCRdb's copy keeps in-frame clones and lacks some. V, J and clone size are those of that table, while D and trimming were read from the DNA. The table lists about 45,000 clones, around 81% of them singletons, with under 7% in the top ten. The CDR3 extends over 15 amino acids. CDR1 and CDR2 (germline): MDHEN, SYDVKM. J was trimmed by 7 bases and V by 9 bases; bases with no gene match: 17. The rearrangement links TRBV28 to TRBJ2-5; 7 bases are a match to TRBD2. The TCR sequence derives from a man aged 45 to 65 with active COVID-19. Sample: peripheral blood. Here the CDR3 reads CASQGTSEIRRTQYF. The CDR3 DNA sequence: TGTGCCAGTCAAGGTACTAGCGAGATCCGTCGGACCCAGTACTTC.